A single sample is the source of the 8 T cell receptor beta chains below, sequenced in a study of CD4 T cell repertoires in COVID-19. The assay was immunoSEQ multiplex PCR, and TCRdb's table has in-frame clones only and misses some. The sample gives about 75,000 clones, about 80% of which show up once; 0.45% to 0.6% is in the top ten. Material: CD4+ T cells from peripheral blood, obtained after recovery from COVID-19. The receptor source for this set is a human donor who had COVID-19.

CDR3 sequence reads: CSASLQGQTEAFF. The DNA for the CDR3 is TGCAGTGCTAGTTTGCAGGGACAGACTGAAGCTTTCTTT. This sequence joins TRBV20-1 and TRBJ1-1; 7 bases agree with TRBD1. Germline loops: CDR1 DFQATT, CDR2 SNEGSKA (reference sequence). The CDR3 loop spans 13 amino acids. Losses at the gene ends were 3 bases for V and 5 bases for J; bases not matched to a gene: 6.

CDR3 in amino acids: CATSREGRVGEQYF. The CDR3 nucleotides read TGTGCCACCAGCAGAGAGGGCCGCGTAGGCGAGCAGTACTTC. V gene TRBV15 combines with J gene TRBJ2-7, with D unresolved. Germline assignment: CDR1 LNHNV and CDR2 YYDKDF (reference sequence). The CDR3 spans 14 residues. Trimming cost V 0 bases and J 6 bases, with 12 bases left between them.

J is TRBJ1-5 and V is TRBV19; D is uncertain. The V gene's germline CDR1 is LNHDA and CDR2 SQIVND (reference sequence). This CDR3 is built from 16 residues. V gave up 4 bases and J gave up 5 bases, with 18 bases separating them. CDR3 coding DNA: TGTGCCAGTAGTAGCCTGTCCAAGGGAAGGGATCAGCCCCAGCATTTT. Translating it yields CASSSLSKGRDQPQHF.

In this sample, this clone turned up a few times. The V and J genes are TRBV15 and TRBJ2-1; TRBD1 matches 7 bases. This CDR3 has 16 amino acids. Germline lookup yields CDR1 LNHNV and CDR2 YYDKDF (reference sequence). The J segment lost 6 bases and the V segment lost 0 bases, leaving 8 bases of the junction unmatched. CDR3 bases: TGTGCCACCAGCAGAGATGACAGGGTTTCTTCCAATGAGCAGTTCTTC. Translation: CATSRDDRVSSNEQFF.

V usage is TRBV10-3 and J usage is TRBJ2-5, with 8 nucleotides matching TRBD2. Unmatched junction bases numbered 4, after V lost 2 bases and J lost 2 bases. Germline V gene sequence: CDR1 ENHRY, CDR2 SYGVKD. The CDR3 extends over 15 amino acids. The DNA of the CDR3 is TGTGCCATCAGTGAGAAATTAGCGGGACAAGAGACCCAGTACTTC. It translates to CAISEKLAGQETQYF.

This clone was detected a few times. The V call is TRBV11-2, the J call TRBJ1-2, with TRBD1 identical over 12 bases. The CDR3 contains 17 residues. Per the germline V gene, CDR1 is SGHAT and CDR2 is FQNNGV. The V segment lost 4 bases and the J segment 0 bases; nucleotides outside the gene matches: 6. CDR3: CASSSTRDRGPNYGYTF. The CDR3, as DNA: TGTGCCAGCAGCTCGACCCGGGACAGGGGGCCTAACTATGGCTACACCTTC.

The chain joins TRBV28 to TRBJ2-7; 8 bases align to TRBD2. V lost 9 bases, J lost 4 bases, and 8 bases stayed unmatched. The CDR3 loop spans 13 amino acids. CDR1 MDHEN and CDR2 SYDVKM come from the germline V gene. The CDR3 DNA is TGTGCCAGTTTCCTAGCGGGCGGGTACGAGCAGTACTTC. Translating gives CASFLAGGYEQYF. The full variable domain, completed using reference TRBV28 and TRBJ2-7, is DVKVTQSSRYLVKRTGEKVFLECVQDMDHENMFWYRQDPGLGLRLIYFSYDVKMKEKGDIPEGYSVSREKKERFSLILESASTNQTSMYLCASFLAGGYEQYFGPGTRLTVT.

The table lists this clone with a count of one. This CDR3 reads CASSERTGSSNQPQHF. The CDR3 coding sequence is TGTGCCAGCAGTGAAAGGACAGGGAGTAGCAATCAGCCCCAGCATTTT. The chain links TRBV2 to TRBJ1-5, with 8 bases that match TRBD1. The CDR3 contains 16 residues. With 2 bases clipped from V and 0 bases from J, the junction kept 3 bases outside the gene matches. Germline V gene lookup returns CDR1 SNHLY and CDR2 FYNNEI.